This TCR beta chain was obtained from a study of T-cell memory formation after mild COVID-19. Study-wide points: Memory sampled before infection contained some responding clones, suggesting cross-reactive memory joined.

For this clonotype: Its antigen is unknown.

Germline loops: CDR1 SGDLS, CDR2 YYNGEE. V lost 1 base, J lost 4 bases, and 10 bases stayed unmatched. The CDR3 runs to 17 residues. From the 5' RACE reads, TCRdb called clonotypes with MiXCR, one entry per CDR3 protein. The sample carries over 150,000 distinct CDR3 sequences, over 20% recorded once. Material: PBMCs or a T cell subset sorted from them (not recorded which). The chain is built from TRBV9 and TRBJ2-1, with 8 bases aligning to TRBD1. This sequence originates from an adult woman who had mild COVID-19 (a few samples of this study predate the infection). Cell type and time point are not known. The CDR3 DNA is TGTGCCAGCAGCGTAAACCCCGACAGGGGCGATTACAATGAGCAGTTCTTC. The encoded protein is CASSVNPDRGDYNEQFF.